Listed below are T cell receptor beta chains from one sample, sequenced in a study of T-cell memory formation after mild COVID-19. In TCRdb, the 5' RACE reads were re-called with MiXCR into one record per CDR3 protein. Of about 260,000 distinct CDR3 sequences listed, about 16% are singletons. The sequencing sample was made of PBMCs or a T cell subset sorted from them (not recorded which). The receptor source for this set is a man aged 18 to 30 who had mild COVID-19 (a few samples of this study predate the infection). Cell type and time point are not known. Both conserved end residues are part of each CDR3. The D gene is left open where the match is weak. Clone size is shown for a subset of rows, as once, few, many or a class of expanded clone.

>TRBV7-9|TRBJ2-1|NA|few
CASSFAVRDPGGNEQFF
TGTGCCAGCAGCTTCGCCGTCCGGGACCCAGGGGGGAATGAGCAGTTCTTC
>TRBV4-3|TRBJ1-6|NA|few
CASSHTRLLQGRGGSPLHF
TGCGCCAGCAGCCACACTAGACTGCTTCAGGGGCGCGGTGGATCACCCCTCCACTTT
>TRBV20-1|TRBJ2-7|NA|few
CSASPPNRYEQYF
TGCAGTGCTAGCCCACCCAACCGTTACGAGCAGTACTTC
>TRBV5-1|TRBJ1-1|NA|NA
CASSWSGTEAFF
TGCGCCAGCAGCTGGTCGGGGACTGAAGCTTTCTTT
>TRBV29-1|TRBJ2-5|NA|few
CSVVKENQETQYF
TGCAGCGTTGTTAAGGAGAACCAAGAGACCCAGTACTTC
>TRBV7-6|TRBJ2-5|NA|NA
CASSRSVRETQYF
TGTGCCAGCTCGAGGTCGGTTCGTGAGACCCAGTACTTC
>TRBV5-1|TRBJ2-7|NA|many
CASSLQTWVYEQYF
TGCGCCAGCAGCCTACAGACATGGGTCTACGAGCAGTACTTC
>TRBV20-1|TRBJ1-1|NA|few
CSARDLGNFNTEAFF
TGCAGTGCTAGAGATCTGGGAAACTTCAATACTGAAGCTTTCTTT
>TRBV12-3/TRBV12-4|TRBJ1-2|NA|NA
CASSLAGLESNYGYTF
TGTGCCAGCAGTTTGGCCGGACTTGAGTCTAACTATGGCTACACCTTC
>TRBV5-1|TRBJ2-1|NA|few
CASSLTGTNEQFF
TGCGCCAGCAGCTTAACAGGGACCAATGAGCAGTTCTTC
>TRBV5-1|TRBJ2-1|TRBD2|many
CASSAGGGAYNEQFF
TGCGCCAGCAGCGCGGGCGGGGGGGCCTACAATGAGCAGTTCTTC
>TRBV19|TRBJ1-2|NA|NA
CASSIPWQGRKSGYTF
TGTGCCAGTAGTATACCGTGGCAGGGGCGAAAGTCTGGCTACACCTTC
>TRBV12-3/TRBV12-4|TRBJ2-2|TRBD1|few
CASTRRTGVTGELFF
TGTGCCAGCACCCGGAGGACAGGCGTTACCGGGGAGCTGTTTTTT
>TRBV9|TRBJ1-6|NA|NA
CASSAVDGDSPLHF
TGTGCCAGCAGCGCCGTCGATGGGGATTCACCCCTCCACTTT
>TRBV27|TRBJ2-7|NA|NA
CASSPQEGGYEQYF
TGTGCCAGCAGCCCTCAAGAGGGAGGCTACGAGCAGTACTTC
>TRBV5-5|TRBJ1-5|NA|NA
CASSSDMSNQPQHF
TGTGCCAGCAGCTCGGACATGAGCAATCAGCCCCAGCATTTT
>TRBV20-1|TRBJ2-3|NA|NA
CSARDSSTDTQYF
TGCAGTGCTAGAGACTCTAGCACAGATACGCAGTATTTT
>TRBV2|TRBJ2-3|NA|NA
CASRGPVEEYF
TGTGCCAGCAGAGGTCCCGTGGAGGAGTATTTT
>TRBV20-1|TRBJ2-1|NA|NA
CSAVGLPGNEQFF
TGCAGTGCAGTGGGACTCCCTGGGAATGAGCAGTTCTTC
>TRBV6-6|TRBJ1-5|NA|few
CASSYSVERNNQPQHF
TGTGCCAGCAGTTACTCTGTTGAACGGAACAATCAGCCCCAGCATTTT
>TRBV6-5|TRBJ1-1|NA|NA
CASSTRVPNTEAFF
TGTGCCAGCAGTACCAGGGTCCCGAACACTGAAGCTTTCTTT
>TRBV5-1|TRBJ2-6|NA|NA
CASSIGGASGANVLTF
TGCGCCAGCAGCATCGGGGGCGCGTCTGGGGCCAACGTCCTGACTTTC
>TRBV5-4|TRBJ1-5|NA|few
CASSFWGLRQPQHF
TGTGCCAGCAGCTTCTGGGGGTTGCGTCAGCCCCAGCATTTT